The entry below describes one T cell receptor (beta chain). Its antigen is undetermined. The sample originates from a study of Ad26.COV2.S vaccination and SARS-CoV-2 variants. Findings of the study overall: In TCR breadth and depth analyses, total T cell responses may have been underestimated. It was reported that spike-specific CD8+ and CD4+ T cell responses were substantially broad after vaccination.

The CDR3 runs 13 residues. The V gene's germline CDR1 is LNHNV and CDR2 YYDKDF (reference sequence). Trimming pared 9 bases from V and 3 bases from J, leaving 11 bases between. Clones were sequenced by immunoSEQ multiplex PCR, and TCRdb holds only the in-frame ones, with some missing. The data show about 100,000 clones, around 80% seen once. The clonotype originates from a human donor who had recovered from COVID-19. The input for sequencing was peripheral blood, taken after recovery from COVID-19. The chain employs TRBV15 and TRBJ1-4; a weak D match, TRBD1 (5 bases). As DNA, the CDR3 is TGTGCCACAAGGGGAGCTCCTAATGAAAAACTGTTTTTT. Protein: CATRGAPNEKLFF.